The next 27 T cell receptor beta chains were all read from a single sample in a study of CD8 T cells in ankylosing spondylitis. MiXCR, run by TCRdb on the 5' RACE reads, gives a single entry per CDR3 protein. The sample shows about 200,000 distinct CDR3 sequences, about 26% of them seen only once. The specimen was blood, either unsorted or a sorted T cell fraction (not recorded which). Every receptor here comes from a male donor with ankylosing spondylitis or in good health (not recorded which).

This clonotype was found many times. The genes are TRBV29-1 and TRBJ2-3, with D possibly called TRBD1 or TRBD2 (6 bases each). Germline CDR1 SQVTM, CDR2 ANQGSEA. The V gene lost 8 bases and the J gene lost 0 bases, with 18 bases spanning the gap. The CDR3 extends over 15 amino acids. In nucleotides, the CDR3 is TGCAGCTCTCGGTGGGGGGACACAAGCACAGATACGCAGTATTTT. Its translation: CSSRWGDTSTDTQYF.

Many counts were recorded for this clonotype. This chain links TRBV27 with TRBJ2-7, with a possible D match to TRBD1 (6 bases). The CDR3 length is 14 residues. Germline V gene data show CDR1 as MNHEY and CDR2 as SMNVEV (reference sequence). Trimming stripped 0 bases from V and 1 base from J, with 7 bases between. This chain's CDR3 is CASSLSQGSYEQYF. The CDR3 region has the DNA TGTGCCAGCAGTTTATCGCAGGGGTCCTACGAGCAGTACTTC.

The V gene is TRBV7-2, the J gene TRBJ2-5, with 8 bases fitting TRBD2. From germline, CDR1 is SGHTA and CDR2 FQGNSA. V was pared by 3 bases and J by 5 bases, with 8 bases of the junction left unmatched. This CDR3 is 15 amino acids long. CDR3 DNA: TGTGCCAGCAGCTTCCAAAGCGGGAGCTATGAGACCCAGTACTTC. Translating it yields CASSFQSGSYETQYF.

This chain's CDR3 is CASSYPGLASTNEQFF. CDR3 DNA: TGTGCCAGCAGCTACCCCGGACTAGCATCTACGAATGAGCAGTTCTTC. V is TRBV7-9 and J is TRBJ2-1, with TRBD2 matching 8 bases. This CDR3 has 16 residues. Per germline, CDR1 SEHNR and CDR2 FQNEAQ (reference sequence). Germline trimming cut 4 bases from V and 7 bases from J; bases unmatched to any gene: 12.

This clonotype showed up just a few times. The chain is built from TRBV12-3 or TRBV12-4 and TRBJ2-5; perhaps TRBD1 as D (6 bases). CDR3 length equals 16 residues. Deletions cut 7 bases from V and 7 bases from J, with 25 bases between. The CDR3 DNA reads TGTGCCAGCACCCAGAGCAGTGGCAGGGGAGAATGGACCCAGTACTTC. Protein product: CASTQSSGRGEWTQYF.

The chain couples TRBV20-1 to TRBJ2-7; D gene unclear. This CDR3 comprises 11 residues. The V end was cut by 5 bases, the J end by 6 bases, with 11 bases between. The germline V gene has CDR1 DFQATT and CDR2 SNEGSKA (reference sequence). CDR3 residues: CSAYAHPEQYF. The CDR3 nucleotides read TGCAGTGCTTACGCCCATCCCGAGCAGTACTTC.

This clonotype was counted many times. The chain couples TRBV10-3 to TRBJ2-7; 7 bases are shared with TRBD1. The CDR3 length is 12 residues. J was trimmed by 4 bases and V by 6 bases; bases with no gene match: 3. CDR1 is ENHRY, CDR2 SYGVKD, per germline. The DNA for the CDR3 is TGTGCCATCAGCCCGGACAGGTACGAGCAGTACTTC. Protein product: CAISPDRYEQYF.

V usage is TRBV20-1 and J usage is TRBJ1-2; D not resolved. V lost 5 bases to trimming and J lost 4 bases, with 14 bases between them. Germline CDR1 and CDR2: DFQATT and SNEGSKA (reference sequence). This CDR3 spans 13 amino acids. The CDR3 bases are TGCAGTGCTGGAGGTGGTATCGGCTATGGCTACACCTTC. As protein: CSAGGGIGYGYTF.

This clonotype was seen more than once but under ten times. The chain links TRBV29-1 to TRBJ2-5, with 11 bases identical to TRBD2. The CDR3 runs 15 residues. J was trimmed by 4 bases and V by 6 bases; bases with no gene match: 10. The germline V gene encodes CDR1 SQVTM and CDR2 ANQGSEA. Here the CDR3 reads CSVRTTSGRIETQYF. The CDR3, as DNA: TGCAGCGTCAGAACCACTAGCGGGAGAATAGAGACCCAGTACTTC.

This clonotype was seen more than once but under ten times. The V and J genes are TRBV20-1 and TRBJ2-1, with 9 bases aligning to TRBD1. V trimming: 6 bases; J trimming: 8 bases; junction bases outside the gene matches: 8. The CDR3 is 13 residues long. Per the germline V gene, CDR1 is DFQATT and CDR2 is SNEGSKA (reference sequence). The CDR3 DNA sequence: TGCAGTGCAACGGACAGGGGCTTGGATGAGCAGTTCTTC. This sequence encodes CSATDRGLDEQFF.

The chain recombines TRBV19 with TRBJ2-7; D possibly corresponds to TRBD2 (6 bases). Trimming took off 3 bases at V and 2 bases at J, with 17 bases between the two ends. The CDR3 is made up of 16 amino acids. CDR1 LNHDA and CDR2 SQIVND come from the germline V gene (reference sequence). The CDR3 nucleotides are TGTGCCAGTAGTATTATCCCGGGAAGCGGGCCCTACGAGCAGTACTTC. This gives the protein CASSIIPGSGPYEQYF.

This chain uses TRBV6-1 with TRBJ2-1; D is perhaps TRBD1 or TRBD2 (6 bases each). The CDR3 runs to 16 residues. Trimming stripped 7 bases from V and 2 bases from J, with 18 bases between. From germline, CDR1 is MNHNS and CDR2 SASEGT. CDR3 coding DNA: TGTGCCAGCACCCTCCGGGGGCTAAACCCCTACAATGAGCAGTTCTTC. Translated, it gives CASTLRGLNPYNEQFF.

This clonotype was counted a single time. The chain couples TRBV6-2 or TRBV6-3 to TRBJ2-4; 12 nucleotides match TRBD2. The trim removed 6 bases at V and 0 bases at J, leaving 15 bases unmatched. CDR1 and CDR2 from the germline V gene are MNHEY and SVGEGT. CDR3 length: 20 amino acids. The chain's CDR3 is CASRRITASGRVLAKNIQYF. CDR3 DNA: TGTGCCAGCAGACGTATCACGGCTAGCGGGAGGGTATTAGCCAAAAACATTCAGTACTTC.

The sample holds many counts of this clonotype. V gene TRBV5-6 combines with J gene TRBJ2-3; D is possibly TRBD2 (6 bases). Trimming pared 4 bases from V and 2 bases from J, leaving 17 bases between. The V gene's germline CDR1 is SGHDT and CDR2 YYEEEE. The CDR3 covers 16 residues. The CDR3 is CASSLGTQRVTDTQYF. The CDR3 DNA follows: TGTGCCAGCAGCCTGGGCACGCAGCGGGTCACAGATACGCAGTATTTT.

The chain couples TRBV5-1 to TRBJ2-5; 7 bases map to TRBD2. Germline CDR1 SGHRS, CDR2 YFSETQ. Trimming took 0 bases from V and 2 from J; bases not matched to a gene: 13. The CDR3 sequence is 18 residues long. CDR3 amino acids: CASSLGNLAGVGQETQYF. The CDR3 coding sequence is TGCGCCAGCAGCTTGGGGAATCTTGCGGGAGTGGGACAAGAGACCCAGTACTTC.

The table lists this clonotype with many counts. The J gene is TRBJ2-2, the V gene TRBV5-5, with TRBD2 matching 8 bases. Trimming cost V 2 bases and J 2 bases; bases outside gene matches: 5. Germline CDR1 is SGHKS and CDR2 is YYEKEE (reference sequence). CDR3 length equals 16 residues. CDR3 in amino acids: CASSLRLALNTGELFF. As DNA, the CDR3 is TGTGCCAGCAGCTTAAGACTAGCGCTAAACACCGGGGAGCTGTTTTTT.

The V gene is TRBV7-6, the J gene TRBJ2-3, with 12 bases identical to TRBD2. The CDR3 runs to 17 residues. Looked up from germline, CDR1 is SGHVS and CDR2 is FNYEAQ. The junction had 3 bases not matched to a gene; V was cut back by 1 base and J by 1 base. Here the CDR3 reads CASSLVTSGSGTDTQYF. Here the CDR3 DNA reads TGTGCCAGCAGCTTAGTGACTAGCGGGAGTGGCACAGATACGCAGTATTTT.

This clonotype has a single count. CDR3 sequence (DNA): TGTGCCAGCAGCTTAGTGACAGGGGTTAGGAATTCACCCCTCCACTTT. As protein: CASSLVTGVRNSPLHF. This chain links TRBV7-2 with TRBJ1-6; 8 bases line up with TRBD1. Unmatched junction bases numbered 6, after V lost 1 base and J lost 7 bases. In germline, CDR1 is SGHTA, CDR2 FQGNSA. CDR3 length: 16 residues.

This clonotype was picked up many times. This sequence joins TRBV20-1 and TRBJ1-5; D not resolved. Germline V gene sequence: CDR1 DFQATT, CDR2 SNEGSKA (reference sequence). V dropped 1 base and J dropped 4 bases, with 8 bases sitting between them. This CDR3 spans 13 amino acids. The CDR3 DNA is TGCAGTGCTAGAGCAAAGGGTAATCAGCCCCAGCATTTT. This encodes CSARAKGNQPQHF.

This clonotype has at least ten counts. V usage is TRBV3-1 and J usage is TRBJ1-5; D is ambiguous. This CDR3 is 13 amino acids long. The V gene lost 0 bases and the J gene lost 8 bases, with 8 bases spanning the gap. The V gene's germline CDR1 is LGHDT and CDR2 YNNKEL (reference sequence). This CDR3 reads CASSQDYREPQHF. For the CDR3, the DNA is TGTGCCAGCAGCCAAGACTATCGGGAGCCCCAGCATTTT.

V gene TRBV4-3 combines with J gene TRBJ2-1; TRBD1 or TRBD2 may be the D gene (5 bases each). The CDR3 extends over 15 amino acids. Trimming took off 1 base at V and 4 bases at J, with 11 bases between the two ends. Germline V gives CDR1 LGHNA, CDR2 YSLEER. CDR3 sequence: CASSQAGGTYNEQFF. In nucleotides, the CDR3 is TGCGCCAGCAGCCAAGCTGGTGGGACGTACAATGAGCAGTTCTTC.

This clonotype was seen many times. This sequence joins TRBV12-3 or TRBV12-4 and TRBJ2-1; tentatively, D is TRBD2 (7 bases). This CDR3 has 15 residues. Trimming stripped 5 bases from V and 2 bases from J, with 13 bases between. The CDR3 region has the DNA TGTGCCAGCAGTCGACGCGGGGGCGCCTACAATGAGCAGTTCTTC. It translates to CASSRRGGAYNEQFF.

There are many counts of this clonotype. The V gene is TRBV11-2, the J gene TRBJ2-1, with no clear D. Trimming stripped 4 bases from V and 4 bases from J, with 23 bases between. Germline V CDR1 and CDR2: SGHAT, FQNNGV. This CDR3 contains 18 residues. Here the CDR3 DNA reads TGTGCCAGCAGCTACGTAGGCGGAATAGGAGTCCTATACAATGAGCAGTTCTTC. This gives the protein CASSYVGGIGVLYNEQFF.

This clonotype occurred many times. This chain connects TRBV20-1 to TRBJ2-3; tentative D call: TRBD2 (5 bases). The length of the CDR3 is 14 residues. V lost 5 bases and J 6 bases, leaving 18 bases between the germline ends. Per the germline V gene, CDR1 is DFQATT and CDR2 is SNEGSKA (reference sequence). The CDR3 DNA follows: TGCAGTGCTCAACTCAGCTGGTCGGGGGATACGCAGTATTTT. Protein sequence: CSAQLSWSGDTQYF.

This clonotype was detected only a few times. This rearrangement joins TRBV29-1 to TRBJ2-1, with 8 positions matching TRBD2. Per the germline V gene, CDR1 is SQVTM and CDR2 is ANQGSEA. V shed 6 bases, J shed 6 bases, and the junction held 16 bases outside the gene matches. This CDR3 has 16 amino acids. The DNA for the CDR3 is TGCAGCGTGCGCTTACTTCCGGGAGGGCCGGGCAATGAGCAGTTCTTC. The encoded protein is CSVRLLPGGPGNEQFF.

In its sample, this clonotype was seen many times. The genes are TRBV5-5 and TRBJ2-7, with TRBD1 matching 9 bases. V shed 0 bases, J shed 4 bases, and the junction held 5 bases outside the gene matches. Germline assignment: CDR1 SGHKS and CDR2 YYEKEE (reference sequence). The CDR3 sequence is 15 residues long. This chain's CDR3 is CASSLGGQGFYEQYF. Here the CDR3 DNA reads TGTGCCAGCAGCTTGGGGGGACAGGGTTTTTACGAGCAGTACTTC.

This clonotype was seen many times. The chain links TRBV5-1 to TRBJ2-3, with D possibly being TRBD2 (5 bases). In germline, CDR1 is SGHRS, CDR2 YFSETQ. The CDR3 totals 16 residues. V was trimmed by 0 bases and J by 2 bases, leaving 13 bases between them. CDR3 coding DNA: TGCGCCAGCAGCTTGGGTCTAGCCCACCCCACAGATACGCAGTATTTT. Its translation is CASSLGLAHPTDTQYF.